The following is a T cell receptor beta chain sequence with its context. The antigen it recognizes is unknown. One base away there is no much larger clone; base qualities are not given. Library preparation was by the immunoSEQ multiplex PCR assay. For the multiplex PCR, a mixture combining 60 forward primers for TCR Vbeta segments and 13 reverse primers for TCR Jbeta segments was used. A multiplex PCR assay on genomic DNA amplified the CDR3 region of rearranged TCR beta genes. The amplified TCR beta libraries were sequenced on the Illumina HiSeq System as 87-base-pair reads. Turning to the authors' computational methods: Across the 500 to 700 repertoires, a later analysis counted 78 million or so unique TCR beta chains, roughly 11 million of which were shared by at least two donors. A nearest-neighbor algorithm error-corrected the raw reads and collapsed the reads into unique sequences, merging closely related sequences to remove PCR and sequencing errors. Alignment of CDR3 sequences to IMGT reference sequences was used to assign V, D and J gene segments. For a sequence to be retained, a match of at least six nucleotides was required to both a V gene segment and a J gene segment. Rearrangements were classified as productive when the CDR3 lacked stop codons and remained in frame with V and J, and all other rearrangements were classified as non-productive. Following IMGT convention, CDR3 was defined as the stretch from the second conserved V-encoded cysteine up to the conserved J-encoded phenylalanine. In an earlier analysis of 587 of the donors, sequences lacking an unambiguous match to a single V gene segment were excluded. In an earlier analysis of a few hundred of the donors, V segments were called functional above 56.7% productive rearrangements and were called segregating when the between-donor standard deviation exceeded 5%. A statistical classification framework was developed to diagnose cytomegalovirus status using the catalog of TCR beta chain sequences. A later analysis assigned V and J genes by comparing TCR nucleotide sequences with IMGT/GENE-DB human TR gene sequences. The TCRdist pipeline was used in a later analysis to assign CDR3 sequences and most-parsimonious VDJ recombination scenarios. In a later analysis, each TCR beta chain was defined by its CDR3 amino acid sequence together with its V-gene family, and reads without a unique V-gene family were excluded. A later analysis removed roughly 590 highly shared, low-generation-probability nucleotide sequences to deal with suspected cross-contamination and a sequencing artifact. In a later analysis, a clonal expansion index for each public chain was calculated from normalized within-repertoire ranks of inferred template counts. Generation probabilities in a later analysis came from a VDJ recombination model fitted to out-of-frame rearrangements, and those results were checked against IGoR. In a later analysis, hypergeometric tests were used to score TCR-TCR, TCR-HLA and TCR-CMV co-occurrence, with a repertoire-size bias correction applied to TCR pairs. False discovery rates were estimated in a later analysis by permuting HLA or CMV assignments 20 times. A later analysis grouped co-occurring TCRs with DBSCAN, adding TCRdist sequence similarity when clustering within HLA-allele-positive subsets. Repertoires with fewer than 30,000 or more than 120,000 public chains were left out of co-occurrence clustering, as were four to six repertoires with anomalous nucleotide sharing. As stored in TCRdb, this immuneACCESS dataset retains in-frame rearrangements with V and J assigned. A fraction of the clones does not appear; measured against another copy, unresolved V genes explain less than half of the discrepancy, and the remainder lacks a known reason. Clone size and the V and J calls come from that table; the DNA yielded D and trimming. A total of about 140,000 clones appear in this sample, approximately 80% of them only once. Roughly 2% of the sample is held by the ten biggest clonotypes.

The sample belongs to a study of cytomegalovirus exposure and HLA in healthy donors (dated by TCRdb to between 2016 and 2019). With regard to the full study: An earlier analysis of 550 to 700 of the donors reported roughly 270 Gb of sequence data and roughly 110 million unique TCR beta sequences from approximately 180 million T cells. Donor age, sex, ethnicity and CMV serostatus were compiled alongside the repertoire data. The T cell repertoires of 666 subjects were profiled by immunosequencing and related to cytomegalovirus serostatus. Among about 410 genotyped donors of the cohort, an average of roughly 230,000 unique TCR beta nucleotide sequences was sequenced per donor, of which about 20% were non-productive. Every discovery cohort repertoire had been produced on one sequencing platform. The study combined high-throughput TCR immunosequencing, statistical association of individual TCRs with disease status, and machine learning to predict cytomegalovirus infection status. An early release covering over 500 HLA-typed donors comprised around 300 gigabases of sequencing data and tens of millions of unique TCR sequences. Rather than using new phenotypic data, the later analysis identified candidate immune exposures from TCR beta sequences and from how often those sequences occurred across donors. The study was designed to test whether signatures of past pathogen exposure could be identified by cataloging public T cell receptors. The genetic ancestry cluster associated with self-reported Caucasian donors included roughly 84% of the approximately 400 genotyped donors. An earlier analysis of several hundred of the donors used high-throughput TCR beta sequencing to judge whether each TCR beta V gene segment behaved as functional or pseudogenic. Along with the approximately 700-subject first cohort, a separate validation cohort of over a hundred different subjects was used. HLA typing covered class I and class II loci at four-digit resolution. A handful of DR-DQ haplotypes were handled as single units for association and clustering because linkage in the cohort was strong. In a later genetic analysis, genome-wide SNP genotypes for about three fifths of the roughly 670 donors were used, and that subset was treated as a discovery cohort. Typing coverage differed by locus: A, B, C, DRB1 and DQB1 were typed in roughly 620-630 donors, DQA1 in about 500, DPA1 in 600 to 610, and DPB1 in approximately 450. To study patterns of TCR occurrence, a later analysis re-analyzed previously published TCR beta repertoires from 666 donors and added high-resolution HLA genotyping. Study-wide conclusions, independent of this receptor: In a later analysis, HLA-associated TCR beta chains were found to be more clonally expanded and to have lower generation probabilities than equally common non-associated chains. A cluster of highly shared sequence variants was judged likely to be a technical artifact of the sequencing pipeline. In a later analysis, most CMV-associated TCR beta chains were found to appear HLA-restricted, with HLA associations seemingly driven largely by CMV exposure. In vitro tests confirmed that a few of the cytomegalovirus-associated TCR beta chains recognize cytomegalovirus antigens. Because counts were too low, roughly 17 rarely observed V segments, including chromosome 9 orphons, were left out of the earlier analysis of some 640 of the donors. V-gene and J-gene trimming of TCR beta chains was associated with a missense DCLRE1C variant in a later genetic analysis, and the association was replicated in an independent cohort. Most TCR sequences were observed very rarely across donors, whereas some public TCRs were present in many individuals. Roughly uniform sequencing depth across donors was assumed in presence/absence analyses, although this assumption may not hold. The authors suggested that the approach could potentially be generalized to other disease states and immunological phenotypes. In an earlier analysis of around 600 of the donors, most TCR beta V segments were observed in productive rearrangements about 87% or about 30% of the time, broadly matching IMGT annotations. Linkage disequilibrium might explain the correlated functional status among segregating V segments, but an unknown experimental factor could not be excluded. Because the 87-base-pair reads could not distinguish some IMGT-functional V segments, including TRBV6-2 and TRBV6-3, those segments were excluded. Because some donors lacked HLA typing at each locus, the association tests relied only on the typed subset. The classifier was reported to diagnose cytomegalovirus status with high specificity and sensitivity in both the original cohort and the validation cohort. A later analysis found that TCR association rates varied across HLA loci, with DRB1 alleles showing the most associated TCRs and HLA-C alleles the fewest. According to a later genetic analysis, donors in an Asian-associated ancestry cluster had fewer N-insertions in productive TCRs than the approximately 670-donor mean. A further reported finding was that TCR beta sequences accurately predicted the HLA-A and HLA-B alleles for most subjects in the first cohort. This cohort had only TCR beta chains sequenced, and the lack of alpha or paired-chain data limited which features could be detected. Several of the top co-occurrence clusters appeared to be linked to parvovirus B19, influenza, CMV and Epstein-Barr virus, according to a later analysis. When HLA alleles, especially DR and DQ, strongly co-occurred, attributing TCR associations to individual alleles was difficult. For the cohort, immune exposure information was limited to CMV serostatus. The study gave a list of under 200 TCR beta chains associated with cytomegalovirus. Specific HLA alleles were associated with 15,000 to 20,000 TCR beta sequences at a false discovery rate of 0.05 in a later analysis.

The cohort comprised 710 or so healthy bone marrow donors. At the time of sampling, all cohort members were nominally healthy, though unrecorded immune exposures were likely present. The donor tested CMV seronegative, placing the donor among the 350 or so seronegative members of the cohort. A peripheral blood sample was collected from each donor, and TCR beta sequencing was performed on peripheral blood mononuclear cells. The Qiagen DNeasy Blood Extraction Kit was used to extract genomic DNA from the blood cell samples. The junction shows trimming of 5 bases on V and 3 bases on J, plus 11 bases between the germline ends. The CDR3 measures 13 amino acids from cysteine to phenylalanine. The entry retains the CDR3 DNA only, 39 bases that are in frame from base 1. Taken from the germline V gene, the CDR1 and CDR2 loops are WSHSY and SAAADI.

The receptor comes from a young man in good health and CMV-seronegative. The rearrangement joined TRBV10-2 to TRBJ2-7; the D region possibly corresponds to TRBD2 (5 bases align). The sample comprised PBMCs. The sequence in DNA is TGCGCCAGCAGTCCCCGAGGAGGCTACGAGCAGTACTTC. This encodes CASSPRGGYEQYF.